This TCR beta chain was sequenced in a study of human T cells and chemical hapten exposure. Background on the study: Patients were mainly female, each with alopecia areata, totalis or universalis.

Time point in this sample: patch test 1, 2 weeks after DPC sensitization. As to treatment: therapeutic diphenylcyclopropenone sensitization with weekly scalp DPC. Ahead of applying each patch test, blood was sampled. This clonotype was detected only a few times. MiXCR, applied by TCRdb to the RACE reads, yields one record per CDR3 protein. The sample includes some 190,000 distinct CDR3 sequences, under 25% of them seen just once. CDR1 is SGHAT and CDR2 is FQNNGV in the germline V gene. The CDR3 has 15 residues. V lost 1 base to trimming and J lost 4 bases, with 10 bases between them. The sequence came from a woman in her fifties or sixties with alopecia areata. Some clones in this sample may be carry-over from other donors' samples. Sequenced material: whole blood, taken in connection with sensitization to the hapten diphenylcyclopropenone (DPC). The chain uses TRBV11-2 and TRBJ2-2; D is uncertain. The CDR3 reads CASSLGVWSTGELFF. Here the CDR3 DNA reads TGTGCCAGCAGCTTAGGAGTTTGGTCCACCGGGGAGCTGTTTTTT. Looking up the rest from reference TRBV11-2 and TRBJ2-2 gives the full variable domain: EAGVAQSPRYKIIEKRQSVAFWCNPISGHATLYWYQQILGQGPKLLIQFQNNGVVDDSQLPKDRFSAERLKGVDSTLKIQPAKLEDSAVYLCASSLGVWSTGELFFGEGSRLTVL.